Sequencing of this TCR beta chain was carried out in a study of OX40 agonist ivuxolimab in advanced cancers. Some background on the complete study: The costimulatory receptor OX40 (CD134) was targeted by ivuxolimab, a fully human IgG2 agonistic monoclonal antibody. Intravenous ivuxolimab was administered to patients every 2 weeks at six dose levels: 0.01, 0.1, 0.3, 1.5, 3 and 10 mg/kg. Among the roughly 52 dose-escalation patients, around 20 had hepatocellular carcinoma, approximately 15 melanoma, 9 renal cell carcinoma and 9 head and neck cancer. A male proportion of almost 85% and a mean age of approximately 61 years, ranging from 23 to 79, were recorded for the dose-escalation cohort. Patients were allowed to have had prior anti-PD-1, anti-PD-L1 or anti-CTLA-4 therapy, and approximately 39% of the dose-escalation patients had been treated with checkpoint inhibitors. Partial responses occurred in three dose-escalation patients, of whom one had hepatocellular carcinoma and two had cutaneous melanoma. Peripheral TCRbeta sequencing aimed to test whether ivuxolimab altered TCR sequence diversity and caused clonal T-cell expansion. The monotherapy dose-escalation portion (N ≈ 52 patients) of the phase I ivuxolimab trial is reported in the paper. The full study reports these points: In partial responders in the 0.1-3.0 mg/kg groups, normalized peripheral clonal expansion was found to be among the lowest, especially among CD8+ T cells. Low levels of normalized T-cell clonal expansion were also seen in some patients who did not respond. At doses of 0.1 to 3.0 mg/kg, clonal expansion of both CD4+ and CD8+ blood T cells was observed from baseline to week 6. On average, CD8+ T cells showed more expanded clones than CD4+ T cells after ivuxolimab. The antigen specificity of the clonally expanded peripheral T cells was not determined.

Unmatched junction bases come to 15, with V trimmed by 4 bases and J by 6 bases. Looking up the germline V gene (reference sequence) yields CDR1 GTSNPN and CDR2 SVGIG. Its CDR3 holds 15 amino acids, cysteine through phenylalanine. Only the CDR3 DNA stays, 45 bases, in frame from base 1. Genomic DNA was isolated from the sorted cells so that the TCRbeta CDR3 region could be sequenced. The immunoSEQ Assay was used for sequencing of TCRbeta CDR3 regions. TCRdb provides this immuneACCESS table in a form limited to in-frame rearrangements. Some clones are lacking; in checked studies, under half of them reflect an unresolved V gene, and why the rest are absent is not known. The sample includes about 60,000 clones, with around 86% observed a single time. The ten largest clones take up almost 4% of the sample. Patients with autoimmune disease history or receiving systemic immunosuppression were excluded from the trial. Peripheral blood for TCR sequencing was collected from all dose cohorts at baseline, on cycle 4 day 1, and on cycle 7 day 1. Samples came from an open-label, multicenter, first-in-human phase I dose-escalation trial of ivuxolimab. The trial enrolled adults with locally advanced or metastatic head and neck squamous cell, hepatocellular, melanoma or renal cell carcinoma. Before TCR sequencing, CD4+ T cells and CD8+ T cells from peripheral blood were sorted into separate populations.

As concerns this clone: The antigen it recognizes is unknown. Per-base quality was not reported, and no clone a single base away is much larger than it.

Sequencing was performed on CD4+ or CD8+ T cells sorted from blood, taken in a trial of the OX40 agonist ivuxolimab. This TCR derives from an adult with an advanced solid tumor such as melanoma, head and neck, liver or kidney cancer. The V and J segments used are TRBV30 and TRBJ2-7; TRBD1 fits 7 bases in the junction. The CDR3 protein is CAWKGEGARSSEQYF. The nucleotide sequence reads TGTGCCTGGAAGGGCGAGGGGGCGCGCTCATCCGAGCAGTACTTC.